This note documents a single TCR beta chain sequence. No antigen is known for it. The data were taken from a study of CD8+ T cells in alopecia areata. Study-level points and caveats: Scalp samples also contribute reads from the resident alphabeta T cells found in normal skin. More clonal than normal scalp was lesional scalp, particularly alopecia totalis/universalis.

Sequencing relied on a cDNA template that was reverse transcribed from extracted RNA. Data came from immunoSEQ multiplex PCR; TCRdb stores just in-frame clones and leaves some out. The profile shows approximately 100,000 clones, roughly 53% of them singletons. V was clipped by 1 base and J by 11 bases, with 14 bases between them. The V gene's germline CDR1 is SGHVS and CDR2 FNYEAQ. CDR3 length: 13 residues. The chain links TRBV7-6 to TRBJ1-1; no clear D. The sequence was collected from a human donor in good health. Material for sequencing was CD4+ T cells sorted from blood. CDR3 sequence: CASSLDGGVDAFF. CDR3 nucleotides: TGTGCCAGCAGCTTAGACGGCGGGGTGGACGCTTTCTTT.